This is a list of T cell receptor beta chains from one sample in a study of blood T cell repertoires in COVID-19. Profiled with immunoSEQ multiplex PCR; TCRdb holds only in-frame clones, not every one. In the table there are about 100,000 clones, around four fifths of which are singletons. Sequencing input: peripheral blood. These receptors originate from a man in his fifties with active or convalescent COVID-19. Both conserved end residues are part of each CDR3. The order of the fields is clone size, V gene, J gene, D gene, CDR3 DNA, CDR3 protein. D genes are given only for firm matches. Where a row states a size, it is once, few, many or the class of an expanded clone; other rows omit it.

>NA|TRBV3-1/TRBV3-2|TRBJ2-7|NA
TGTGCCAGCAGCCGGGGGGTAGCGCAGAGCTCCTACGAGCAGTACTTC
CASSRGVAQSSYEQYF
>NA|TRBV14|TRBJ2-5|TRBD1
TGTGCCAGCAGCATATTCAGGGGGGAGACCCAGTACTTC
CASSIFRGETQYF
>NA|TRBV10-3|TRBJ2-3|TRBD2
TGTGCCATCAGAGAGGGACTAGCGACGACAGATACGCAGTATTTT
CAIREGLATTDTQYF
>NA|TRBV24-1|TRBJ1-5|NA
TGTGCCACCAGTGATCCCGGTTCTGGTAGCAATCAGCCCCAGCATTTT
CATSDPGSGSNQPQHF
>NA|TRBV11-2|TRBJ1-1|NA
TGTGCCAGCAGTCCACCGAAGCCTAACACTGAAGCTTTCTTT
CASSPPKPNTEAFF
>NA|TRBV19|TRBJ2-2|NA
TGTGCCAGTACATCGGGGTCCGGGGAGCTGTTTTTT
CASTSGSGELFF
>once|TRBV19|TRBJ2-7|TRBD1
TGTGCCAGTAGCCGACAGGGGGCGCGGGACGAGCAGTACTTC
CASSRQGARDEQYF
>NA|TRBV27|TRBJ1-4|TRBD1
TGTGCCAGCAGTTTAGGGACAGGGGGGGAAAAACTGTTTTTT
CASSLGTGGEKLFF
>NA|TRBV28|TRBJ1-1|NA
TGTGCCAGCAGAAAAAGACAGGATTCCACTGAAGCTTTCTTT
CASRKRQDSTEAFF
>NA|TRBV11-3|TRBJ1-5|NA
TGTGCCAGCAGCCCCTCGCCCCAGCATTTT
CASSPSPQHF
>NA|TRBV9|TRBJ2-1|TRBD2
TGTGCCAGTGACCTAGCGGGAGGTTCTTACAATGAGCAGTTCTTC
CASDLAGGSYNEQFF
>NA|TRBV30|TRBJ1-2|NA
TGTGCCTGGAGTTACTCGAGGGGGTATGGCGGCTACACCTTC
CAWSYSRGYGGYTF
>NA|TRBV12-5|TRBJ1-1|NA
TGTGCTAGTGCCCTGGGGCTGGGGTCGGCCACTGAAGCTTTCTTT
CASALGLGSATEAFF
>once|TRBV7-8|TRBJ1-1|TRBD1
TGTGCCAGCAGACTCACCGGGACAGGGATGAGTACTGAAGCTTTCTTT
CASRLTGTGMSTEAFF
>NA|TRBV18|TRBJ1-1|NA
TGTGCCAGCTCCCCTGGACACGGGAACACTGAAGCTTTCTTT
CASSPGHGNTEAFF
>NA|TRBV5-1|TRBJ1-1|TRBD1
TGCGCCAGCAGCCTACAGGGGACGGGCACTGAAGCTTTCTTT
CASSLQGTGTEAFF
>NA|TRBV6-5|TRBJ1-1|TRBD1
TGTGCCAGCACCCCCAGGGGGCAGAGGAACACTGAAGCTTTCTTT
CASTPRGQRNTEAFF
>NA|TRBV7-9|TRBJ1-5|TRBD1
TGTGCCAGCAGCACAGGGGACTATCAGCCCCAGCATTTT
CASSTGDYQPQHF
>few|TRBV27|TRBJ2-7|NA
TGTGCCAGCTACTCATTAGGGGACTCCCTTCTGTACGAGCAGTACTTC
CASYSLGDSLLYEQYF